The 32 T cell receptor beta chains in this list originate from one sample, sequenced in a study of metastatic and nonmetastatic thyroid tumors. TCRdb re-called the PCR reads through MiXCR. The sample has around 40,000 clones, 13% seen once. Thyroid surgery had not been preceded by any treatment in any patient. Material for sequencing was blood. The receptors here all came from a female donor with papillary thyroid cancer or a benign thyroid nodule (not recorded which). Some clones in this sample may be carry-over from other donors' samples.

The chain is built from TRBV5-1 and TRBJ2-7, with TRBD2 matching over 9 bases. Trimming removed 4 bases from V and 2 bases from J; junction bases left unmatched: 13. Germline V lookup: CDR1 SGHRS, CDR2 YFSETQ. The CDR3 covers 17 residues. In nucleotides, the CDR3 is TGCGCCAGCAGCACGGGACTAGCAGGAGGGCCAACCTACGAGCAGTACTTC. Amino acid sequence: CASSTGLAGGPTYEQYF.

This clone came up many times. This chain links TRBV24-1 with TRBJ2-7, with 12 positions matching TRBD2. In germline, CDR1 is KGHDR, CDR2 SFDVKD. Losses at the gene ends were 4 bases for V and 3 bases for J; bases not matched to a gene: 6. There are 16 residues in the CDR3. The CDR3 nucleotides are TGTGCCACCAGTGACCGAGGGACTAGCGGGCTCTACGAGCAGTACTTC. Its translation: CATSDRGTSGLYEQYF.

This clone was counted ten times or more. J is TRBJ1-1 and V is TRBV28, with D perhaps matching TRBD1 (5 bases). CDR3 length: 12 amino acids. Germline CDR1 MDHEN, CDR2 SYDVKM. Trimming took off 0 bases at V and 8 bases at J, with 7 bases between the two ends. The CDR3 DNA reads TGTGCCAGCAGTTTATGGAGGGGCGAAGCTTTCTTT. Protein product: CASSLWRGEAFF.

Notes on this clone: A much larger clone sits a single nucleotide away, making a read error possible. Other DNA sequences from this sample encode an identical CDR3 as well. This chain uses TRBV20-1 with TRBJ1-4; D not resolved. This CDR3 has 16 residues. Germline V gene data show CDR1 as DFQATT and CDR2 as SNEGSKA (reference sequence). V dropped 0 bases and J dropped 4 bases, with 15 bases sitting between them. The CDR3 nucleotides read TGCAGTGCTAGAGACCTGGGTACAGCCCATAATGAAAAACTGTTTTTT. Protein: CSARDLGTAHNEKLFF.

This clone was counted ten times or more. The genes are TRBV27 and TRBJ2-3, with unresolved D. Looked up from germline, CDR1 is MNHEY and CDR2 is SMNVEV (reference sequence). The CDR3 has 12 residues. Trimming took 1 base from V and 6 from J, leaving 5 bases between them. The CDR3 region has the DNA TGTGCCAGCAGTTTATTCGGGGATACGCAGTATTTT. Residues: CASSLFGDTQYF.

This clone has at least ten counts. This chain joins TRBV9 and TRBJ2-1; D may correspond to TRBD1 or TRBD2 (5 bases each). Trimming shortened V by 4 bases and J by 5 bases, and 13 bases separated the two germline ends. Germline V gives CDR1 SGDLS, CDR2 YYNGEE. The CDR3 is 14 amino acids. CDR3 sequence (DNA): TGTGCCAGCAGCCCTCGGGGCACCAACAATGAGCAGTTCTTC. Residues: CASSPRGTNNEQFF.

This clone has a count of ten or more. This chain links TRBV19 with TRBJ2-1; tentatively, D is TRBD1 or TRBD2 (5 bases each). The CDR3 is 14 residues long. With 7 bases removed from V and 4 bases from J, the gap between germline ends came to 14 bases. Germline assignment: CDR1 LNHDA and CDR2 SQIVND (reference sequence). CDR3 DNA: TGTGCCAGTAACCCTCGGGACGTTTACAATGAGCAGTTCTTC. As protein: CASNPRDVYNEQFF.

This clone has ten or more counts. V usage is TRBV3-1 and J usage is TRBJ2-3, with D unclear. CDR1 and CDR2 (germline): LGHDT, YNNKEL (reference sequence). CDR3 length equals 12 residues. The ends were cut back, 0 bases at V and 6 bases at J, with 4 bases in the middle. The DNA of the CDR3 is TGTGCCAGCAGCCAAGAGGGGGATACGCAGTATTTT. Its protein product is CASSQEGDTQYF.

This clone appeared a few times. The chain has TRBV10-3 and TRBJ2-2; TRBD1 matches at 7 bases. V shed 9 bases and J 5 bases; nucleotides not matched to a gene: 6. The V gene's germline CDR1 is ENHRY and CDR2 SYGVKD. This CDR3 has 13 amino acids. The CDR3 DNA is TGTGCCATAAGGGGGCGCTTGACCGGGGAGCTGTTTTTT. It codes for CAIRGRLTGELFF.

This clone has a count of ten or more. The rearrangement links TRBV5-4 to TRBJ2-3, with no clear D. This CDR3 has 16 amino acids. V was shortened by 0 bases and J by 6 bases, with 17 bases between the two germline ends. Looked up from germline, CDR1 is SGHNT and CDR2 is YYREEE (reference sequence). CDR3 coding DNA: TGTGCCAGCAGCTTGGGGATAACGGTCAACACCGATACGCAGTATTTT. It translates to CASSLGITVNTDTQYF.

This clone was recorded many times. J is TRBJ1-1 and V is TRBV5-1; 9 bases fit TRBD1. V gave up 4 bases and J gave up 3 bases; unmatched junction bases: 10. The CDR3 is 16 amino acids. The germline V gene encodes CDR1 SGHRS and CDR2 YFSETQ. CDR3 loop: CASSPSPDRGDTEAFF. Here the CDR3 DNA reads TGCGCCAGCAGCCCTTCACCAGACAGGGGGGACACTGAAGCTTTCTTT.

This clone was recorded a few times. This sequence joins TRBV19 and TRBJ2-7, with a possible D match to TRBD1 (5 bases). This CDR3 is 11 amino acids long. Germline V gene sequence: CDR1 LNHDA, CDR2 SQIVND (reference sequence). The V end lost 6 bases, the J end lost 4 bases, and 7 bases lay between the germline ends. CDR3 amino acids: CASSSGYEQYF. CDR3 bases: TGTGCCAGTAGCTCAGGGTACGAGCAGTACTTC. The variable domain in full, completed from reference TRBV19 and TRBJ2-7, reads DGGITQSPKYLFRKEGQNVTLSCEQNLNHDAMYWYRQDPGQGLRLIYYSQIVNDFQKGDIAEGYSVSREKKESFPLTVTSAQKNPTAFYLCASSSGYEQYFGPGTRLTVT.

This chain connects TRBV2 to TRBJ2-7, with D perhaps given as TRBD1 or TRBD2 (5 bases each). The CDR3 is made up of 13 amino acids. Trimming shortened V by 7 bases and J by 2 bases, and 12 bases separated the two germline ends. Germline values: CDR1 SNHLY, CDR2 FYNNEI. The CDR3 region is CASIGEGPYEQYF. DNA of the CDR3: TGTGCCAGCATCGGAGAGGGACCCTACGAGCAGTACTTC. Supplemented by reference TRBV2 and TRBJ2-7, the full variable domain reads EPEVTQTPSHQVTQMGQEVILRCVPISNHLYFYWYRQILGQKVEFLVSFYNNEISEKSEIFDDQFSVERPDGSNFTLKIRSTKLEDSAMYFCASIGEGPYEQYFGPGTRLTVT.

In this sample, this clone turned up many times. The chain joins TRBV12-3 or TRBV12-4 to TRBJ2-7, with D perhaps given as TRBD1 or TRBD2 (5 bases each). The length of the CDR3 is 16 residues. The germline V and J ends were trimmed by 6 bases and 3 bases, with 21 bases remaining between them. The CDR3 reads CASSHLSLGTNYEQYF. The CDR3 DNA follows: TGTGCCAGCAGCCACCTGTCCCTCGGGACCAACTACGAGCAGTACTTC.

This clone was recorded at least ten times. CDR3 coding DNA: TGTGCCAGCAGTCCCTCAACTTGGAGCTCCTACAATGAGCAGTTCTTC. It codes for CASSPSTWSSYNEQFF. The rearrangement joins TRBV6-1 to TRBJ2-1, with D unresolved. The CDR3 runs 16 residues. Germline CDR1 reads MNHNS; CDR2 reads SASEGT. Trimming removed 5 bases at V and 0 bases at J, with 14 bases between.

This clone occurred many times. The J gene is TRBJ1-3, the V gene TRBV4-1; D ambiguous. The V gene lost 0 bases and the J gene lost 0 bases, with 9 bases spanning the gap. The CDR3 totals 16 residues. From germline, CDR1 is MGHRA and CDR2 YSYEKL. The chain's CDR3 is CASSQEGHSSGNTIYF. The CDR3 coding sequence is TGCGCCAGCAGCCAAGAAGGGCACAGCTCTGGAAACACCATATATTTT.

The rearrangement joins TRBV20-1 to TRBJ1-5; 8 bases are a match to TRBD1. The V segment lost 3 bases and the J segment 2 bases; nucleotides outside the gene matches: 9. Germline V CDR1 and CDR2: DFQATT, SNEGSKA (reference sequence). The CDR3 has 16 amino acids. CDR3 bases: TGCAGTGCTAGTAAGACAGGGGAGGTTGGCAATCAGCCCCAGCATTTT. Translating gives CSASKTGEVGNQPQHF.

In this sample, this clone turned up many times. This chain uses TRBV4-1 with TRBJ2-2; 16 bases are a match to TRBD2. Per germline, CDR1 MGHRA and CDR2 YSYEKL. The V and J ends lost 4 bases and 6 bases, in that order; junction bases with no gene match: 5. CDR3 length: 17 amino acids. The CDR3 DNA is TGCGCCAGCAGCCTGGGGACTAGCGGGAGGGCCTCCGGGGAGCTGTTTTTT. It is translated as CASSLGTSGRASGELFF.

This clone was found a few times. The chain employs TRBV2 and TRBJ2-2; weak D call: TRBD1 (5 bases). This CDR3 is 15 amino acids long. V was shortened by 6 bases and J by 4 bases, with 15 bases between the two germline ends. Germline values: CDR1 SNHLY, CDR2 FYNNEI. The CDR3 coding sequence is TGTGCCAGCAGACCCTCGGACCAGGGCACCGGGGAGCTGTTTTTT. Translation gives CASRPSDQGTGELFF.

As regards this clone: A read error is possible here, since a much larger clone lies one base away. Additional DNA sequences in this sample encode the identical CDR3. The V gene is TRBV29-1, the J gene TRBJ1-1; D is uncertain. Germline assignment: CDR1 SQVTM and CDR2 ANQGSEA. The CDR3 has 10 amino acids. The V end lost 6 bases, the J end lost 8 bases, and 10 bases lay between the germline ends. The DNA of the CDR3 is TGCAGCGTCCCTGCGGCAGAAGCTTTCTTT. Translating it yields CSVPAAEAFF.

This clone appeared many times. The rearrangement links TRBV5-1 to TRBJ2-3; the D call may be TRBD1 or TRBD2 (7 bases each). From germline, CDR1 is SGHRS and CDR2 YFSETQ. Trimming took 1 base from V and 6 from J, leaving 12 bases between them. The length of the CDR3 is 14 residues. The CDR3 reads CASSLNQGGDTQYF. The CDR3 nucleotides are TGCGCCAGCAGCTTGAATCAGGGGGGGGATACGCAGTATTTT.

The chain employs TRBV5-1 and TRBJ1-1; weak D call: TRBD1 (6 bases). The V end lost 4 bases, the J end lost 3 bases, and 16 bases lay between the germline ends. The CDR3 length is 15 residues. CDR1 and CDR2 (germline): SGHRS, YFSETQ. The CDR3 DNA is TGCGCCAGCAGCAGAGGACAGTTGACGGACACTGAAGCTTTCTTT. Translating it yields CASSRGQLTDTEAFF.

The table lists this clone with a few counts. The rearrangement joins TRBV6-1 to TRBJ2-3; TRBD2 agrees at 7 bases. CDR3 length equals 13 residues. Trimming cost V 3 bases and J 5 bases; bases outside gene matches: 2. Germline V gene data show CDR1 as MNHNS and CDR2 as SASEGT. The CDR3 coding sequence is TGTGCCAGCAGTGATGGGGGGGAAGATACGCAGTATTTT. Its translation: CASSDGGEDTQYF.

The J gene is TRBJ2-1, the V gene TRBV24-1, with D uncertain. Trimming pared 4 bases from V and 4 bases from J, leaving 16 bases between. Germline V gives CDR1 KGHDR, CDR2 SFDVKD. The CDR3 sequence is 16 residues long. The CDR3 DNA sequence: TGTGCCACCAGTGACTCCGGGTTCAGTAGTTACAATGAGCAGTTCTTC. Its protein is CATSDSGFSSYNEQFF.

This clone was seen a handful of times. A much bigger clone sits one base away, suggesting this may be a read error. V gene TRBV20-1 combines with J gene TRBJ2-1; D is possibly TRBD1 or TRBD2 (5 bases each). In germline, CDR1 is DFQATT, CDR2 SNEGSKA (reference sequence). Trimming shortened V by 1 base and J by 8 bases, and 15 bases separated the two germline ends. CDR3 size: 14 residues. CDR3 region: CSARGDPPWYEQFF. CDR3 coding DNA: TGCAGTGCTAGAGGGGACCCCCCGTGGTATGAGCAGTTCTTC.

This clone was detected ten times or more. The chain uses TRBV7-2 and TRBJ1-2, with a tentative D call TRBD1 (5 bases). The CDR3 has 13 residues. Trimming stripped 0 bases from V and 4 bases from J, with 6 bases between. Looked up from germline, CDR1 is SGHTA and CDR2 is FQGNSA. The CDR3 sequence: CASSLAGGYGYTF. The CDR3 nucleotides read TGTGCCAGCAGCTTAGCGGGGGGCTATGGCTACACCTTC.

The rearrangement links TRBV12-3 or TRBV12-4 to TRBJ1-3, with a possible D match to TRBD1 (6 bases). This CDR3 contains 14 residues. V was shortened by 4 bases and J by 4 bases, with 11 bases between the two germline ends. The CDR3 nucleotides are TGTGCCAGCAGTTCCCGGACAGCGGGAAACACCATATATTTT. This gives the protein CASSSRTAGNTIYF.

By proportion, this clone is medium-sized (0.01 to 0.1%). Additional DNA sequences in this sample encode the identical CDR3. This rearrangement joins TRBV28 to TRBJ1-1; a possible D gene is TRBD1 (5 bases). Germline values: CDR1 MDHEN, CDR2 SYDVKM. Trimming cost V 4 bases and J 6 bases, with 18 bases left between them. The CDR3 is made up of 15 amino acids. CDR3 residues: CASSSPPAQGSEAFF. CDR3 sequence (DNA): TGTGCCAGCAGTTCCCCTCCGGCGCAGGGATCTGAAGCTTTCTTT.

This clone was seen more than once but under ten times. The genes are TRBV27 and TRBJ2-6; D remains unclear. The CDR3 loop spans 18 amino acids. With 2 bases removed from V and 0 bases from J, the gap between germline ends came to 14 bases. Germline CDR1 reads MNHEY; CDR2 reads SMNVEV (reference sequence). The DNA of the CDR3 is TGTGCCAGCAGTTTAGGGGTGGGCCTCAACTCTGGGGCCAACGTCCTGACTTTC. Translated, it gives CASSLGVGLNSGANVLTF.

The CDR3 is CASSLMAGGSYEQYF. The CDR3 bases are TGTGCCAGCAGCTTAATGGCGGGGGGCTCCTACGAGCAGTACTTC. V is TRBV7-3 and J is TRBJ2-7; 8 nucleotides align to TRBD2. Germline V gene sequence: CDR1 SGHTA, CDR2 FQGTGA. The CDR3 is 15 amino acids. The V segment lost 1 base and the J segment 0 bases; nucleotides outside the gene matches: 2.

This clone appeared many times. The rearrangement links TRBV29-1 to TRBJ1-2; TRBD1 agrees at 10 bases. Losses at the gene ends were 5 bases for V and 1 base for J; bases not matched to a gene: 1. This CDR3 is built from 13 residues. In germline, CDR1 is SQVTM, CDR2 ANQGSEA. The CDR3: CSVRTGGNYGYTF. As DNA, the CDR3 is TGCAGCGTTCGGACAGGGGGTAACTATGGCTACACCTTC.

This clone showed up many times. The chain carries TRBV6-1 and TRBJ2-1; D gene unclear. V gave up 9 bases and J gave up 0 bases, with 6 bases separating them. Germline V lookup: CDR1 MNHNS, CDR2 SASEGT. CDR3 length: 12 residues. CDR3 bases: TGTGCCAGTAGGCGCTCCTACAATGAGCAGTTCTTC. Protein sequence: CASRRSYNEQFF.